Sequencing of this T cell receptor beta chain was carried out in a study of OX40 agonist ivuxolimab in advanced cancers. Notes on this clone: Its cognate antigen is unknown.

TCRdb keeps only in-frame clones here, not all; method: immunoSEQ multiplex PCR. The sample has about 31,000 clones, 75% to 90% seen once. Study-wide findings and caveats: In CD8+ T cells, expanded clones were on average more numerous than in CD4+.

In germline, CDR1 is MNHEY, CDR2 SMNVEV (reference sequence). The V end lost 7 bases, the J end lost 1 base, and 14 bases lay between the germline ends. The length of the CDR3 is 15 residues. The sample consisted of CD4+ or CD8+ T cells sorted from blood, taken in a trial of the OX40 agonist ivuxolimab. This clonotype was sampled from an adult with an advanced solid tumor such as melanoma, head and neck, liver or kidney cancer. The V gene is TRBV27, the J gene TRBJ2-1; D is possibly TRBD2 (6 bases). The DNA of the CDR3 is TGTGCCAGCAAGGCGGGAACAGAGTCCTACAATGAGCAGTTCTTC. Translating gives CASKAGTESYNEQFF.